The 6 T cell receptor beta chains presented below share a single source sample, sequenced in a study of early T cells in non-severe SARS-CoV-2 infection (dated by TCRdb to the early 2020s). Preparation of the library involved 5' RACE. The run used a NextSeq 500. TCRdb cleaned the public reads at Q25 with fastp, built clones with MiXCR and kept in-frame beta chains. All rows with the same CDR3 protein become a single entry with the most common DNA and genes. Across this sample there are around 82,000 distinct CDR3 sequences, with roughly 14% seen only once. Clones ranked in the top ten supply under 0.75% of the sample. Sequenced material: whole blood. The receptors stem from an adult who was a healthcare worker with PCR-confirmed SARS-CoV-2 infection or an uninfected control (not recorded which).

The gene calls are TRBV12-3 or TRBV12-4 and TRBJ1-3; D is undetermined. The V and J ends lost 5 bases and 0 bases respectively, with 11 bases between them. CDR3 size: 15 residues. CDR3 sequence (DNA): TGTGCCAGCAGTCCCCAGCCGAGCTCTGGAAACACCATATATTTT. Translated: CASSPQPSSGNTIYF.

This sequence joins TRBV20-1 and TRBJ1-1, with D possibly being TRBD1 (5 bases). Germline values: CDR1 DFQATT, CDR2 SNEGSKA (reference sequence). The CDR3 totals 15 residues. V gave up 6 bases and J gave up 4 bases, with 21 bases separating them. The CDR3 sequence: CSAKRADGGGTEAFF. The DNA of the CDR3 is TGCAGTGCGAAGAGAGCGGACGGGGGGGGCACTGAAGCTTTCTTT.

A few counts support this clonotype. The DNA for the CDR3 is TGTGCCAGTAAAGGGGGCGGTCAGCCCCAGCATTTT. Translating gives CASKGGGQPQHF. The V and J genes are TRBV6-2 or TRBV6-3 and TRBJ1-5; 7 nucleotides agree with TRBD1. In germline, CDR1 is MNHEY, CDR2 SVGEGT. J lost 6 bases, V lost 9 bases, and 5 bases had no gene match. The CDR3 is made up of 12 amino acids.

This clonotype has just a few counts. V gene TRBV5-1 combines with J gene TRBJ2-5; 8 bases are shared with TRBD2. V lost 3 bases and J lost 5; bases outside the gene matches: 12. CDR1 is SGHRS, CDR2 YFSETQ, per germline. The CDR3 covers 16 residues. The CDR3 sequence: CASSSPTGGPMETQYF. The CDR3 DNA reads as TGCGCCAGCAGCTCACCTACGGGGGGGCCGATGGAGACCCAGTACTTC.

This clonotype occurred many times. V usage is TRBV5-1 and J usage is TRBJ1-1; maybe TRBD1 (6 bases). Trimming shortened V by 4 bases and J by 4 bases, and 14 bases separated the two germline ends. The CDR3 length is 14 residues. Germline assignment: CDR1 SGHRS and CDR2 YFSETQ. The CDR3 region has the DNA TGCGCCAGCAGCCCCCAGGGGACGGGCACTGAAGCTTTCTTT. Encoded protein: CASSPQGTGTEAFF.

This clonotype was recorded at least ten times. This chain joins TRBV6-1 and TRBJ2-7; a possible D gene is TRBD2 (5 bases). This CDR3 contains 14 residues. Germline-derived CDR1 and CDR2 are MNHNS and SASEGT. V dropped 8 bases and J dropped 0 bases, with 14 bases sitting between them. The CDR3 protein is CASRAAGLSYEQYV. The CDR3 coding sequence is TGTGCCAGCCGGGCCGCCGGACTCTCCTACGAGCAGTACGTC.